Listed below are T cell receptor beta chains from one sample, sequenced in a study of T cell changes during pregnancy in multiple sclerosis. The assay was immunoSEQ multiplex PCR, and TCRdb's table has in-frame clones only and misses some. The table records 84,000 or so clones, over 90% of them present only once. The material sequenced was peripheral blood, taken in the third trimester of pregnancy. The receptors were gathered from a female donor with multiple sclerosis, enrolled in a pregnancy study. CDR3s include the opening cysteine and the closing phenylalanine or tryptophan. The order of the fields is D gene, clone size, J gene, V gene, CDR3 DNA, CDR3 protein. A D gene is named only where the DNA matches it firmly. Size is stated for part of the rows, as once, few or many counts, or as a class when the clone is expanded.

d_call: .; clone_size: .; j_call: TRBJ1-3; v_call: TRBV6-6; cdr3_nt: TGTGCCAGCAGTTTGAAGTCACAGGCCTCTGGAAACACCATATATTTT; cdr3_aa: CASSLKSQASGNTIYF
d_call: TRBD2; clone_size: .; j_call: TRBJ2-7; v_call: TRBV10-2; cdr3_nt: TGCGCCACCTCCCCCTTGGGAGGGAACGAGCAGTACTTC; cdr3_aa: CATSPLGGNEQYF
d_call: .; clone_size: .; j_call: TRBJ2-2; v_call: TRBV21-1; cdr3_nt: TGTGCCAGCAGTCTCTTAGGACAGTTGAATACCGGGGAGCTGTTTTTT; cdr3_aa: CASSLLGQLNTGELFF
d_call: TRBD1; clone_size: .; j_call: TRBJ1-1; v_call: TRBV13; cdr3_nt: TGTGCCAGCAGCTTGGGGACAGGGAACATGAACACTGAAGCTTTCTTT; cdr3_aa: CASSLGTGNMNTEAFF
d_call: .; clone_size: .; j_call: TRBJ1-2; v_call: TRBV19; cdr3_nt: TGTGCCAGTAGCCGGGACATTAACTATGGCTACACCTTC; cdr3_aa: CASSRDINYGYTF
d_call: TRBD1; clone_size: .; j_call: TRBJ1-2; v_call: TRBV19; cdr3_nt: TGTGCCAGTAGGGGGACAGGGCAGGACTATGGCTACACCTTC; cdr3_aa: CASRGTGQDYGYTF
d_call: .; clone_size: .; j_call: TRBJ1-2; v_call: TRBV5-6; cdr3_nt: TGTGCCAGCAGCCCGGGGGGGCGCGGCTACACCTTC; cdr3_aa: CASSPGGRGYTF
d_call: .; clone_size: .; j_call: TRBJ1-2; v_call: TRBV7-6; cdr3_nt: TGTGCCAGCAGCTTAAGTGGAGGGGCTAACTATGGCTACACCTTC; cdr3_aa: CASSLSGGANYGYTF
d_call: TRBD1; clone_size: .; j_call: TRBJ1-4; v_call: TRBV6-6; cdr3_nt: TGTGCCAACAGGGGTGCGGCTAATGAAAAACTGTTTTTT; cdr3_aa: CANRGAANEKLFF
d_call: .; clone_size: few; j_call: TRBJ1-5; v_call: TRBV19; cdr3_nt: TGTGCCAGTGGGGAGCAGCCCCAGCATTTT; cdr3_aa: CASGEQPQHF
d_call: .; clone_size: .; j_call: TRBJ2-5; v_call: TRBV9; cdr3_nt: TGTGCCAGCAGCGTAGCGTTTCGAGGGGGTGGTGAGACCCAGTACTTC; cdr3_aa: CASSVAFRGGGETQYF
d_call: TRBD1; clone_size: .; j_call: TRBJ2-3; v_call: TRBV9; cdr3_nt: TGTGCCAGCAGCGCCGACAGGGTGCGCACAGATACGCAGTATTTT; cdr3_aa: CASSADRVRTDTQYF
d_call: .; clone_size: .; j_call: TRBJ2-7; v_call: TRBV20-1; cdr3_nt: TGCAGTGCCCCCAGGGGTTACGAGCAGTACTTC; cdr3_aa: CSAPRGYEQYF
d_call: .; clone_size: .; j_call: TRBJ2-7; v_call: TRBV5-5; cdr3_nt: TGTGCCAGCAGCTTGGATGCAGGGGTCGAGCAGTACTTC; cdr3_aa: CASSLDAGVEQYF
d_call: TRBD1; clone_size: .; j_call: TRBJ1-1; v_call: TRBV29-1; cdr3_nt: TGCAGCGTTTCCCGCCGACAGGGTGAAGCTTTCTTT; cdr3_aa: CSVSRRQGEAFF
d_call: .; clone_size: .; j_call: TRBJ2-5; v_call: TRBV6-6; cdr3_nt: TGTGCCAGCAGTTCCGTTTTAGAGACCCAGTACTTC; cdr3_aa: CASSSVLETQYF
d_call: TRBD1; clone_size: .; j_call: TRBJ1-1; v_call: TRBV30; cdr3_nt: TGTGCCTGGAGTTTTGGCAGGGGGGCCACTGAAGCTTTCTTT; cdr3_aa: CAWSFGRGATEAFF
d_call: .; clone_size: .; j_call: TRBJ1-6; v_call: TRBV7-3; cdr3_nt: TGTGCCAGCAGCCGTACTGGCAGCGCTAATTCACCCCTCCACTTT; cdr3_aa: CASSRTGSANSPLHF
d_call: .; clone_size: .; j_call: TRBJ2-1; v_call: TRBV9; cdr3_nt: TGTGCCAGCAGCGTAAGGCGGGGTGATAATGAGCAGTTCTTC; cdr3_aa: CASSVRRGDNEQFF
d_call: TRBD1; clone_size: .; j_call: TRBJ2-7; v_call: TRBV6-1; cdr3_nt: TGTGCCAGCAGTCCCCGACAGGGAACATACGAGCAGTACTTC; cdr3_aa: CASSPRQGTYEQYF
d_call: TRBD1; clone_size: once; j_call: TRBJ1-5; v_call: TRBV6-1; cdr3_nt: TGTGCCAGCAGTGAAGCTGCGGGACAGCCGATTAGCAATCAGCCCCAGCATTTT; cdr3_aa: CASSEAAGQPISNQPQHF
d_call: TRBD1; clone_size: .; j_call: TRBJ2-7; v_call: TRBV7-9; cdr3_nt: TGTGCCAGCAGCTCCAGGGGGCTCAGCTACGAGCAGTACTTC; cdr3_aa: CASSSRGLSYEQYF
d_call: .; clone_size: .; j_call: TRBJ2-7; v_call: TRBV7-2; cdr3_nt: TGTGCCAGCAGCCTCAGGGGCTACGAGCAGTACTTC; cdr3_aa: CASSLRGYEQYF
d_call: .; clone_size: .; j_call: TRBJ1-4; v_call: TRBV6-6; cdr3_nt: TGTGCCAGCAGTTACCGAGACAGGAATGAAAAACTGTTTTTT; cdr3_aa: CASSYRDRNEKLFF
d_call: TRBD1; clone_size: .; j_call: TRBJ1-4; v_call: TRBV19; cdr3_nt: TGTGCCACCAAAGGGTGGGACAGACGGGAAAAACTGTTTTTT; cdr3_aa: CATKGWDRREKLFF
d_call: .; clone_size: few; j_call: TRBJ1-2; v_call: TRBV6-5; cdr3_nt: TGTGCCAGCGCCCAGACGGGGAGGTTTGGCTACACCTTC; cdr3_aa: CASAQTGRFGYTF
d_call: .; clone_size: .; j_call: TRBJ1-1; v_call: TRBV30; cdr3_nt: TGTGCCTGGGCGAGAAGGGGGAACACTGAAGCTTTCTTT; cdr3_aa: CAWARRGNTEAFF
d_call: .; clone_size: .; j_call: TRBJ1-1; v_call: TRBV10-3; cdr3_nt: TGTGCCGCCCGGGGGGAAATCAGCACTGAAGCTTTCTTT; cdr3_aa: CAARGEISTEAFF
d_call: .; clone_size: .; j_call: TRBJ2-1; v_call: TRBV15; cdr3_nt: TGTGCCACCAGCAGAGCGGAGGGAGGCGAGCAGTTCTTC; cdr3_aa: CATSRAEGGEQFF
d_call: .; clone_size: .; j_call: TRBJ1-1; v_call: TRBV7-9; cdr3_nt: TGTGCCAGCGGGAGGAACACTGAAGCTTTCTTT; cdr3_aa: CASGRNTEAFF
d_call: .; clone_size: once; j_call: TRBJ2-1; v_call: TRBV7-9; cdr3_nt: TGTGCCAGCAGCTTACACGGCACAGGGTATGGCAATGAGCAGTTCTTC; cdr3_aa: CASSLHGTGYGNEQFF
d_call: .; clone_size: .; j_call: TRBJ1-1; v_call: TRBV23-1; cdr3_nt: TGCGCCAGCAGTCACCCATCTTTACCCGCCGGGGCTTTCTTT; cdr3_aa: CASSHPSLPAGAFF
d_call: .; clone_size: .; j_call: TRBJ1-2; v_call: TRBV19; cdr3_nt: TGTGCCAGTAGTATCGGGGGGCGGTATGGCTACACCTTC; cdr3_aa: CASSIGGRYGYTF
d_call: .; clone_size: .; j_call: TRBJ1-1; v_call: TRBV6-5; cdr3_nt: TGTGCCACCAGGGTGGCCACTGAAGCTTTCTTT; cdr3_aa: CATRVATEAFF